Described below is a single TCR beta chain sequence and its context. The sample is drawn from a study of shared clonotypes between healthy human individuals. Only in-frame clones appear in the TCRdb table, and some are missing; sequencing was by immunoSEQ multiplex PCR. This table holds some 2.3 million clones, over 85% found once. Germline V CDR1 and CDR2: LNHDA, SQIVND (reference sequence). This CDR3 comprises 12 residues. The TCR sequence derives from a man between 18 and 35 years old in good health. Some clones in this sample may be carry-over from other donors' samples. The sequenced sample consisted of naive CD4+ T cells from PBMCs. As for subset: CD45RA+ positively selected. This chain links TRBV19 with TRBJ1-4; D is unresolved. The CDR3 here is CASCRNTEKLFF. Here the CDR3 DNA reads TGTGCATCATGTCGGAACACGGAAAAACTGTTTTTT.